This T cell receptor (beta chain) is from a study of T-cell memory formation after mild COVID-19. Study-wide results and caveats: Clones that got smaller from day 15 to 85 had even CD4/CD8, while clones growing later tipped toward CD4+. Mostly located in CM and EM were contracting CD4+ clones, with contracting CD8+ clones located in EMRA.

This clonotype was counted only a few times. Its cognate antigen is unknown. Trimming removed 5 bases from V and 8 bases from J; junction bases left unmatched: 4. CDR3 size: 13 residues. Constant-segment primers served in 5'RACE that generated TCR alpha and TCR beta cDNA libraries bearing sample barcodes and UMIs. In TCRdb, the 5' RACE reads were re-called with MiXCR into one record per CDR3 protein. The data contain 470,000 or so distinct CDR3 sequences, 20% to 25% of them singletons. Material: PBMCs or a T cell subset sorted from them (not recorded which). The chain joins TRBV12-3 or TRBV12-4 to TRBJ2-1; 9 nucleotides agree with TRBD1. The clonotype comes from an adult woman who had mild COVID-19 (a few samples of this study predate the infection). Cell type and time point are not known. The CDR3: CASSVDRGYEQFF. CDR3 DNA: TGTGCCAGCAGTGTGGACAGGGGCTATGAGCAGTTCTTC.